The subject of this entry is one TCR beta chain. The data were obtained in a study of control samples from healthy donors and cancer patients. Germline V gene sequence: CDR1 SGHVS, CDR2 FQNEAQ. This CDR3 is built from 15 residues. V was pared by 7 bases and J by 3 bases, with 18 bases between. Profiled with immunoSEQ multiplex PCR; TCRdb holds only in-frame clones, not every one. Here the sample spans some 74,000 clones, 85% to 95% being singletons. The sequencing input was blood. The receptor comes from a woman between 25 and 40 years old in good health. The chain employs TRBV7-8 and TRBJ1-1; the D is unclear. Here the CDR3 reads CASTSSLVGDTEAFF. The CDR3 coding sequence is TGTGCCAGCACCTCGTCGCTGGTAGGAGACACTGAAGCTTTCTTT.